These 24 T cell receptor beta chains share one sample of origin, sequenced in a study of PD-L1 blockade in urothelial cancer. The protocol was immunoSEQ multiplex PCR, while the TCRdb copy is restricted to in-frame clones and leaves out a portion. The data contain some 110,000 clones, around nine tenths of them singletons. Time point specified: peripheral blood 6 weeks after treatment start. The specimen comprised PBMCs, sampled around atezolizumab (anti-PD-L1) treatment. These receptors came from a man aged 55 to 70 with urothelial cancer.

The chain carries TRBV9 and TRBJ1-1, with 7 bases fitting TRBD1. The length of the CDR3 is 16 residues. With 0 bases clipped from V and 4 bases from J, the junction kept 9 bases outside the gene matches. Germline-derived CDR1 and CDR2 are SGDLS and YYNGEE. CDR3 protein: CASSVGHRGGGTEAFF. The CDR3 region has the DNA TGTGCCAGCAGCGTAGGTCACAGGGGTGGTGGCACTGAAGCTTTCTTT.

V gene TRBV9 combines with J gene TRBJ2-7; possible D gene TRBD1, 5 bases. CDR1 and CDR2 from the germline V gene are SGDLS and YYNGEE. The V and J ends lost 0 bases and 1 base respectively, with 11 bases between them. This CDR3 is 15 amino acids long. DNA of the CDR3: TGTGCCAGCAGCGTAGAGCAGGGTGTGTCCTACGAGCAGTACTTC. Its protein is CASSVEQGVSYEQYF.

The chain employs TRBV10-3 and TRBJ2-7, with D perhaps TRBD2 (6 bases). CDR3 length equals 12 residues. CDR1 and CDR2 (germline): ENHRY, SYGVKD. V was shortened by 6 bases and J by 6 bases, with 12 bases between the two germline ends. The CDR3 DNA follows: TGTGCCATCAGCCCGGGACTCGGCGAGCAGTACTTC. It translates to CAISPGLGEQYF.

The V and J genes are TRBV2 and TRBJ1-3; no reliable D call. Germline V gene lookup returns CDR1 SNHLY and CDR2 FYNNEI. Trimming left V 4 bases short and J 4 bases short, with 14 bases between. CDR3 length: 15 amino acids. In DNA, the CDR3 is TGTGCCAGCAGTGGAGGAATCGGGTCCGGAAACACCATATATTTT. Translating gives CASSGGIGSGNTIYF.

The chain couples TRBV6-5 to TRBJ1-2; 7 bases align to TRBD1. Trimming took 2 bases from V and 6 from J; bases not matched to a gene: 12. Per germline, CDR1 MNHEY and CDR2 SVGAGI. The CDR3 runs to 16 residues. CDR3 sequence (DNA): TGTGCCAGCAGTTACATCCATCAGGGGGGAATCGATGGCTACACCTTC. It codes for CASSYIHQGGIDGYTF.

The chain is built from TRBV28 and TRBJ2-1; TRBD2 matches 8 bases. The CDR3 is 17 amino acids. V trimming: 1 base; J trimming: 5 bases; junction bases outside the gene matches: 10. Germline V gene lookup returns CDR1 MDHEN and CDR2 SYDVKM. The CDR3 coding sequence is TGTGCCAGCAGTTTATTCCCCCCCCGACTAGCGAACAATGAGCAGTTCTTC. It is translated as CASSLFPPRLANNEQFF.

There are a few counts of this clone. V is TRBV6-5 and J is TRBJ1-1, with D tentatively TRBD1 (6 bases). Germline CDR1 MNHEY, CDR2 SVGAGI. The CDR3 is 14 residues long. Trimming removed 0 bases at V and 1 base at J, with 6 bases between. CDR3 in amino acids: CASSYSTGNTEAFF. Written as DNA, the CDR3 is TGTGCCAGCAGTTACTCGACAGGGAACACTGAAGCTTTCTTT.

The rearrangement uses TRBV10-2 and TRBJ2-1; 7 bases line up with TRBD1. V dropped 6 bases and J dropped 7; count of bases not matched to a gene: 9. CDR3 length: 14 amino acids. Germline CDR1 reads WSHSY; CDR2 reads SAAADI. The CDR3 DNA reads as TGCGCCAGCAGACCGGACAGGATCGGGAATGAGCAGTTCTTC. It yields the protein CASRPDRIGNEQFF.

This clone was counted a single time. The chain combines TRBV2 with TRBJ2-4, with D tentatively TRBD1 (7 bases). Trimming removed 8 bases at V and 8 bases at J, with 13 bases between. Germline CDR1 SNHLY, CDR2 FYNNEI. This CDR3 has 12 amino acids. The CDR3 spells CASQGGSDIQYF. The CDR3 DNA sequence: TGTGCCAGCCAGGGGGGTTCGGACATTCAGTACTTC.

The gene calls are TRBV13 and TRBJ2-7, with TRBD1 matching over 7 bases. The CDR3 runs to 16 residues. With 6 bases clipped from V and 0 bases from J, the junction kept 11 bases outside the gene matches. Per germline, CDR1 PRHDT and CDR2 FYEKMQ (reference sequence). CDR3 nucleotides: TGTGCCAGCAGTCCAAAACGCAGGGGGAGCTCCTACGAGCAGTACTTC. It codes for CASSPKRRGSSYEQYF.

V is TRBV2 and J is TRBJ1-2; TRBD1 aligns across 8 bases. After removal of 1 base from V and 4 bases from J, the junction contained 2 bases not matched to a gene. CDR1 and CDR2 from the germline V gene are SNHLY and FYNNEI. The CDR3 is 14 amino acids. DNA for the CDR3: TGTGCCAGCAGTGAAGACAGGGGGTCCTATGGCTACACCTTC. Amino acid sequence: CASSEDRGSYGYTF.

The chain is built from TRBV19 and TRBJ1-2; D uncertain. This CDR3 comprises 13 residues. Trimming shortened V by 5 bases and J by 4 bases, and 11 bases separated the two germline ends. CDR1 and CDR2 from the germline V gene are LNHDA and SQIVND (reference sequence). CDR3 in amino acids: CASSEGTTYGYTF. The CDR3 DNA reads as TGTGCCAGTAGTGAAGGCACTACCTATGGCTACACCTTC.

This chain's CDR3 is CASSLAGGPGEQFF. The CDR3 DNA sequence: TGTGCCAGCAGTTTAGCGGGAGGGCCGGGCGAGCAGTTCTTC. The chain has TRBV28 and TRBJ2-1; TRBD2 matches 9 bases. CDR3 length equals 14 residues. Germline V gene sequence: CDR1 MDHEN, CDR2 SYDVKM. Trimming at V came to 2 bases and at J to 10 bases, leaving 6 bases not matched to a gene.

This clone has just one count. The chain is built from TRBV2 and TRBJ2-1, with TRBD2 matching over 11 bases. Germline V lookup: CDR1 SNHLY, CDR2 FYNNEI. The CDR3 is 15 amino acids. V trimming: 8 bases; J trimming: 3 bases; junction bases outside the gene matches: 6. CDR3 loop: CASPPLAGGYNEQFF. The CDR3 DNA follows: TGTGCCAGCCCCCCCCTAGCGGGAGGCTACAATGAGCAGTTCTTC.

This chain joins TRBV30 and TRBJ2-7; 7 nucleotides align to TRBD1. Germline-derived CDR1 and CDR2 are GTSNPN and SVGIG (reference sequence). The CDR3 totals 14 residues. Trimming cost V 0 bases and J 3 bases; bases outside gene matches: 5. The CDR3 DNA reads as TGTGCCTGGAGTGTAACAGGGGTTGGCTACGAGCAGTACTTC. Encoded protein: CAWSVTGVGYEQYF.

The chain recombines TRBV6-5 with TRBJ2-7, with 8 bases fitting TRBD1. The CDR3 length is 15 residues. CDR1 is MNHEY and CDR2 is SVGAGI in the germline V gene. The junction had 9 bases not matched to a gene; V was cut back by 2 bases and J by 6 bases. The CDR3 DNA sequence: TGTGCCAGCAGTTACCAGCAGGGGGCCATCGGCGAGCAGTACTTC. It yields the protein CASSYQQGAIGEQYF.

The chain has TRBV6-4 and TRBJ2-7; 7 bases map to TRBD2. Germline values: CDR1 MRHNA, CDR2 SNTAGT. J was trimmed by 1 base and V by 8 bases; bases with no gene match: 8. The CDR3 loop spans 14 amino acids. CDR3 bases: TGTGCCAGCGCACCAAGGGAGGGTTCCTACGAGCAGTACTTC. This codes for CASAPREGSYEQYF.

In this sample, this clone turned up a few times. J is TRBJ1-6 and V is TRBV6-5, with a weak D call TRBD1 (6 bases). The length of the CDR3 is 13 residues. Germline lookup yields CDR1 MNHEY and CDR2 SVGAGI. Trimming left V 6 bases short and J 5 bases short, with 8 bases between. The CDR3 region is CASRHRDNSPLHF. The CDR3 nucleotides are TGTGCCAGCAGGCACAGGGATAATTCACCCCTCCACTTT.

The chain has TRBV9 and TRBJ2-2, with 7 bases identical to TRBD1. V gave up 3 bases and J gave up 3 bases; unmatched junction bases: 5. The CDR3 spans 15 residues. CDR1 and CDR2 from the germline V gene are SGDLS and YYNGEE. The CDR3 DNA reads TGTGCCAGCAGCGGGACAGGTGAGGACACCGGGGAGCTGTTTTTT. It yields the protein CASSGTGEDTGELFF. The whole variable domain, remainder taken from reference TRBV9 and TRBJ2-2, is DSGVTQTPKHLITATGQRVTLRCSPRSGDLSVYWYQQSLDQGLQFLIQYYNGEERAKGNILERFSAQQFPDLHSELNLSSLELGDSALYFCASSGTGEDTGELFFGEGSRLTVL.

The rearrangement joins TRBV9 to TRBJ2-7; TRBD2 agrees at 8 bases. Germline lookup yields CDR1 SGDLS and CDR2 YYNGEE. V was clipped by 4 bases and J by 0 bases; unmatched bases: 3. The length of the CDR3 is 14 residues. The chain's CDR3 is CASSFGTSSYEQYF. CDR3 nucleotide sequence: TGTGCCAGCAGCTTCGGGACTAGCTCCTACGAGCAGTACTTC.

The chain joins TRBV25-1 to TRBJ1-5; maybe TRBD1 (5 bases). Looked up from germline, CDR1 is MGHDK and CDR2 is SYGVNS. V was pared by 4 bases and J by 7 bases, with 11 bases between. The CDR3 runs 13 residues. As DNA, the CDR3 is TGTGCCAGCAGTGCCAGTGCAGGGCAGCCCCAGCATTTT. Protein: CASSASAGQPQHF.

CDR3 sequence reads: CASSLRQERGYTF. In nucleotides, the CDR3 is TGTGCCAGCAGCCTCCGACAAGAACGGGGCTACACCTTC. V is TRBV14 and J is TRBJ1-2; no firm D call. In germline, CDR1 is SGHDN, CDR2 FVKESK. V was pared by 4 bases and J by 8 bases, with 14 bases between. The CDR3 covers 13 residues.

The V and J genes are TRBV6-4 and TRBJ1-1, with D possibly matching TRBD1 (6 bases). This CDR3 is 17 amino acids long. CDR1 is MRHNA and CDR2 is SNTAGT in the germline V gene. The V and J ends lost 6 bases and 4 bases respectively, with 24 bases between them. Here the CDR3 DNA reads TGTGCCAGCAGACCATCCGGGGGGCCCTATGCGGGCACTGAAGCTTTCTTT. Encoded protein: CASRPSGGPYAGTEAFF.

This chain joins TRBV7-8 and TRBJ1-3; no firm D call. There are 17 residues in the CDR3. Trimming cost V 2 bases and J 0 bases, with 14 bases left between them. From germline, CDR1 is SGHVS and CDR2 FQNEAQ. CDR3 region: CASSLQDPPLSGNTIYF. DNA for the CDR3: TGTGCCAGCAGCTTACAGGATCCCCCGCTCTCTGGAAACACCATATATTTT.